The rows below give T cell receptor beta chains drawn from one sample of a study of OX40 agonist ivuxolimab in advanced cancers. This table comes from immunoSEQ multiplex PCR, and its TCRdb copy is limited to in-frame clones, with some not included. The sample yields under 80,000 clones, about 93% seen once. The sample was CD4+ or CD8+ T cells sorted from blood, taken in a trial of the OX40 agonist ivuxolimab. The source is an adult with an advanced solid tumor such as melanoma, head and neck, liver or kidney cancer. Both conserved end residues are part of each CDR3. The order of the fields is V gene, clone size, J gene, D gene, CDR3 protein, CDR3 DNA. The D gene is left open where the match is weak. Clone sizes are given selectively: once, few, many, or a class where the clone is expanded.

v_gene: TRBV6-1
abundance: few
j_gene: TRBJ1-6
d_gene: -
CDR3aa: CASSERQRNSNSPLHF
CDR3nt: TGTGCCAGCAGTGAACGGCAGAGGAACTCAAATTCACCCCTCCACTTT

v_gene: TRBV29-1
abundance: -
j_gene: TRBJ2-1
d_gene: TRBD2
CDR3aa: CSVEGGGLDNEQFF
CDR3nt: TGCAGCGTTGAAGGCGGGGGTTTGGACAATGAGCAGTTCTTC

v_gene: TRBV13
abundance: -
j_gene: TRBJ2-7
d_gene: TRBD1
CDR3aa: CASSFGTGGPEQYF
CDR3nt: TGTGCCAGCAGCTTCGGGACAGGGGGGCCTGAGCAGTACTTC

v_gene: TRBV27
abundance: -
j_gene: TRBJ2-7
d_gene: TRBD1
CDR3aa: CASSFGDSSYEQYF
CDR3nt: TGTGCCAGCAGTTTTGGGGACAGTTCCTACGAGCAGTACTTC

v_gene: TRBV6-5
abundance: once
j_gene: TRBJ2-7
d_gene: -
CDR3aa: CASSYGDGTYEQYF
CDR3nt: TGTGCCAGCAGTTACGGGGACGGGACCTACGAGCAGTACTTC

v_gene: TRBV27
abundance: -
j_gene: TRBJ2-7
d_gene: TRBD2
CDR3aa: CASSHVGGRREQYF
CDR3nt: TGTGCCAGCAGCCACGTCGGCGGGAGGCGCGAGCAGTACTTC

v_gene: TRBV6-5
abundance: -
j_gene: TRBJ1-2
d_gene: -
CDR3aa: CASSYSKLAPHYGYTF
CDR3nt: TGTGCCAGCAGTTACTCCAAATTGGCGCCCCACTATGGCTACACCTTC

v_gene: TRBV7-2
abundance: -
j_gene: TRBJ1-2
d_gene: -
CDR3aa: CASSFGGPRDGYTF
CDR3nt: TGTGCCAGCAGCTTTGGGGGGCCCCGGGACGGCTACACCTTC

v_gene: TRBV19
abundance: -
j_gene: TRBJ2-1
d_gene: -
CDR3aa: CASSMFTSSYNEQFF
CDR3nt: TGTGCCAGTAGTATGTTTACCTCCTCCTACAATGAGCAGTTCTTC

v_gene: TRBV6-5
abundance: -
j_gene: TRBJ2-1
d_gene: -
CDR3aa: CASRTTAYTGNEQFF
CDR3nt: TGTGCCAGCAGGACGACAGCTTATACGGGGAATGAGCAGTTCTTC

v_gene: TRBV9
abundance: -
j_gene: TRBJ1-5
d_gene: -
CDR3aa: CASSGGEGQPQHF
CDR3nt: TGTGCCAGCAGCGGAGGGGAGGGCCAGCCCCAGCATTTT

v_gene: TRBV6-5
abundance: few
j_gene: TRBJ1-6
d_gene: -
CDR3aa: CASSYGRTGDSPLHF
CDR3nt: TGTGCCAGCAGTTACGGGAGGACCGGAGATTCACCCCTCCACTTT

v_gene: TRBV5-6
abundance: -
j_gene: TRBJ1-1
d_gene: -
CDR3aa: CASSLVGRGSEAFF
CDR3nt: TGTGCCAGCAGCTTGGTCGGTAGGGGGAGTGAAGCTTTCTTT

v_gene: TRBV2
abundance: -
j_gene: TRBJ1-1
d_gene: TRBD1
CDR3aa: CASRTGENTEAFF
CDR3nt: TGTGCCAGCCGGACAGGGGAGAACACTGAAGCTTTCTTT

v_gene: TRBV5-6
abundance: -
j_gene: TRBJ1-1
d_gene: -
CDR3aa: CASSPRDTYYTEAFF
CDR3nt: TGTGCCAGCAGCCCGCGGGACACCTACTACACTGAAGCTTTCTTT

v_gene: TRBV9
abundance: -
j_gene: TRBJ1-2
d_gene: -
CDR3aa: CASSVGGQAYGYTF
CDR3nt: TGTGCCAGCAGCGTAGGGGGCCAGGCTTATGGCTACACCTTC

v_gene: TRBV6-6
abundance: -
j_gene: TRBJ2-5
d_gene: -
CDR3aa: CASSPRTVRAETQYF
CDR3nt: TGTGCCAGCAGTCCCCGGACAGTAAGAGCGGAGACCCAGTACTTC

v_gene: TRBV27
abundance: -
j_gene: TRBJ2-7
d_gene: -
CDR3aa: CASSYRDPYNEQYF
CDR3nt: TGTGCCAGCAGTTACAGGGACCCTTATAACGAGCAGTACTTC

v_gene: TRBV30
abundance: -
j_gene: TRBJ2-1
d_gene: -
CDR3aa: CAWSVVLGPQQFF
CDR3nt: TGTGCCTGGAGTGTGGTTTTGGGCCCCCAGCAGTTCTTC

v_gene: TRBV9
abundance: -
j_gene: TRBJ1-1
d_gene: TRBD1
CDR3aa: CASSERQTGGTEAFF
CDR3nt: TGTGCCAGCAGCGAACGGCAGACAGGGGGAACTGAAGCTTTCTTT

v_gene: TRBV28
abundance: -
j_gene: TRBJ2-1
d_gene: -
CDR3aa: CATTSSRNINEQFF
CDR3nt: TGTGCCACAACGTCAAGCCGTAACATCAATGAGCAGTTCTTC